Below, 23 T cell receptor beta chains from the same sample are listed, as sequenced in a study of early T cells in non-severe SARS-CoV-2 infection. MiXCR, run by TCRdb on the 5' RACE reads, gives a single entry per CDR3 protein. The sample contains roughly 25,000 distinct CDR3 sequences, 4.5% to 6% of which appear only once. The specimen sequenced was whole blood. These receptors were taken from an adult who was a healthcare worker with PCR-confirmed SARS-CoV-2 infection or an uninfected control (not recorded which).

Ten or more counts support this clonotype. J is TRBJ2-7 and V is TRBV18; a possible D gene is TRBD1 (5 bases). Trimming cost V 5 bases and J 2 bases, with 10 bases left between them. This CDR3 is built from 13 residues. CDR1 is KGHSH, CDR2 LQKENI, per germline. CDR3 in amino acids: CASSVGAPYEQYF. In nucleotides, the CDR3 is TGTGCCAGCTCAGTAGGGGCTCCCTACGAGCAGTACTTC.

At least ten counts were recorded for this clonotype. The CDR3 protein is CASSLTILDTQYF. DNA for the CDR3: TGTGCCAGCAGCTTAACCATCCTTGATACGCAGTATTTT. The chain uses TRBV7-3 and TRBJ2-3; no firm D call. CDR1 and CDR2 from the germline V gene are SGHTA and FQGTGA. Trimming stripped 0 bases from V and 6 bases from J, with 7 bases between. The CDR3 covers 13 residues. Variable domain in full (rest from reference TRBV7-3 and TRBJ2-3): GAGVSQTPSNKVTEKGKYVELRCDPISGHTALYWYRQSLGQGPEFLIYFQGTGAADDSGLPNDRFFAVRPEGSVSTLKIQRTERGDSAVYLCASSLTILDTQYFGPGTRLTVL.

By frequency in the sample, this clonotype is medium-sized. J is TRBJ2-1 and V is TRBV5-4; D assignment may be TRBD1 or TRBD2 (6 bases each). V was pared by 7 bases and J by 8 bases, with 16 bases between. Germline V gene data show CDR1 as SGHNT and CDR2 as YYREEE (reference sequence). This CDR3 contains 13 residues. CDR3 bases: TGTGCCAGCTTATTGAACGGGGGCGATGAGCAGTTCTTC. Amino acid sequence: CASLLNGGDEQFF.

This clonotype was detected a few times. The rearrangement links TRBV12-3 or TRBV12-4 to TRBJ1-5; possible D gene TRBD1, 5 bases. CDR3 length: 15 amino acids. V was shortened by 6 bases and J by 2 bases, with 14 bases between the two germline ends. The DNA for the CDR3 is TGTGCCAGCAGCCCAGGGAGCAAGGGCAATCAGCCCCAGCATTTT. Its translation: CASSPGSKGNQPQHF.

This clonotype was counted at least ten times. This sequence joins TRBV6-5 and TRBJ2-5, with D perhaps matching TRBD2 (6 bases). The germline gives CDR1 MNHEY, CDR2 SVGAGI. V lost 7 bases and J lost 5, with 17 bases in between. CDR3 length equals 14 residues. DNA of the CDR3: TGTGCCAGCACCCAAGGGACTTCGTTGGAGACCCAGTACTTC. It is translated as CASTQGTSLETQYF.

This clonotype has at least ten counts. J is TRBJ1-6 and V is TRBV6-6, with D possibly matching TRBD1 (5 bases). The V gene's germline CDR1 is MNHNY and CDR2 SVGAGI (reference sequence). This CDR3 is 16 amino acids long. Trimming removed 0 bases from V and 6 bases from J, with 12 bases in between. The CDR3, as DNA: TGTGCCAGCAGTTACTCGCAGCCAGGGTCTAATTCACCCCTCCACTTT. Translation: CASSYSQPGSNSPLHF.

This clonotype was picked up many times. This chain connects TRBV30 to TRBJ1-6; no definite D call. V shed 0 bases and J shed 10 bases, with 16 bases lying between them. The germline V gene has CDR1 GTSNPN and CDR2 SVGIG (reference sequence). This CDR3 has 15 residues. The DNA of the CDR3 is TGTGCCTGGAGTGTACGGGGAGGGTCGGGCTCACCCCTCCACTTT. It specifies CAWSVRGGSGSPLHF.

J is TRBJ1-2 and V is TRBV12-3 or TRBV12-4; unclear D gene. Deletions cut 4 bases from V and 6 bases from J, with 15 bases between. The CDR3 totals 14 residues. The CDR3 bases are TGTGCCAGCAGTTCAAGAGGGCACTACGATGGCTACACCTTC. Its translation is CASSSRGHYDGYTF.

This clonotype occurred many times. This chain uses TRBV5-1 with TRBJ2-7; 8 bases are shared with TRBD1. Germline loops: CDR1 SGHRS, CDR2 YFSETQ. The ends lost 3 bases at V and 2 bases at J; junction bases unmatched: 7. This CDR3 is 15 amino acids long. Here the CDR3 reads CASSWGTGLTYEQYF. The CDR3 DNA follows: TGCGCCAGCAGCTGGGGGACAGGTCTTACCTACGAGCAGTACTTC.

This clonotype occurred many times. V gene TRBV5-6 combines with J gene TRBJ1-5; D might be TRBD1 (5 bases). Germline V CDR1 and CDR2: SGHDT, YYEEEE. The CDR3 sequence is 17 residues long. Trimming took 4 bases from V and 0 from J, leaving 17 bases between them. The CDR3 region has the DNA TGTGCCAGCAGCGAAAAGCCGGGACGGATTAGCAATCAGCCCCAGCATTTT. Translation gives CASSEKPGRISNQPQHF.

In this sample, this clonotype turned up many times. This chain connects TRBV7-3 to TRBJ2-3; 9 bases agree with TRBD2. The CDR3 is 13 residues long. Germline values: CDR1 SGHTA, CDR2 FQGTGA. J gave up 3 bases and V 9 bases, and 4 bases lay outside the gene matches. CDR3 nucleotides: TGTGCCAGTGCGGGGGGGCCGACAGATACGCAGTATTTT. It translates to CASAGGPTDTQYF.

This clonotype was observed at least ten times. The chain joins TRBV29-1 to TRBJ2-5; D ambiguous. Deletions cut 5 bases from V and 5 bases from J, with 9 bases between. Germline assignment: CDR1 SQVTM and CDR2 ANQGSEA. There are 11 residues in the CDR3. CDR3: CSVSLRETQYF. CDR3 DNA sequence: TGCAGCGTTAGCCTTAGGGAGACCCAGTACTTC. The complete variable domain, with remaining parts taken from reference TRBV29-1 and TRBJ2-5, reads SAVISQKPSRDICQRGTSLTIQCQVDSQVTMMFWYRQQPGQSLTLIATANQGSEATYESGFVIDKFPISRPNLTFSTLTVSNMSPEDSSIYLCSVSLRETQYFGPGTRLLVL.

On this clonotype: Relative to the germline gene, one junction end is altered; a read error may explain this. The chain is built from TRBV7-2 and TRBJ2-5; possible D gene TRBD1, 6 bases. This CDR3 spans 13 amino acids. Germline CDR1 SGHTA, CDR2 FQGNSA. CDR3 sequence: CVSSLQGQETQYF. The CDR3, as DNA: TGTGTCAGCAGCTTACAGGGCCAAGAGACCCAGTACTTC.

This clonotype was counted many times. The gene calls are TRBV30 and TRBJ2-5, with D perhaps matching TRBD1 (5 bases). V lost 0 bases and J 4 bases, leaving 9 bases between the germline ends. This CDR3 spans 13 amino acids. The V gene's germline CDR1 is GTSNPN and CDR2 SVGIG (reference sequence). The CDR3 loop reads CAWSVRRGETQYF. CDR3 coding DNA: TGTGCCTGGAGTGTACGTAGGGGAGAGACCCAGTACTTC.

With regard to this clonotype: A much more abundant neighbour one base away suggests this may be a read error. The chain has TRBV4-2 and TRBJ2-3; 15 bases line up with TRBD2. CDR1 is LGHNA, CDR2 YNFKEQ, per germline. The length of the CDR3 is 20 residues. Trimming cost V 0 bases and J 7 bases; bases outside gene matches: 14. CDR3 sequence reads: CASSQEGTPGLAGGTYTQYF. CDR3 nucleotides: TGTGCCAGCAGCCAAGAGGGGACACCGGGACTAGCGGGGGGTACATATACGCAGTATTTT.

This clonotype was found many times. The chain couples TRBV6-2 or TRBV6-3 to TRBJ1-2; D possibly corresponds to TRBD1 (5 bases). Germline-derived CDR1 and CDR2 are MNHEY and SVGEGT. CDR3 size: 12 residues. The V end lost 8 bases, the J end lost 7 bases, and 14 bases lay between the germline ends. The DNA of the CDR3 is TGTGCCAGCGCCGATTACAGGTTTGGCTACACCTTC. This translates into CASADYRFGYTF.

The J gene is TRBJ2-7, the V gene TRBV19; D unresolved. This CDR3 contains 13 residues. Germline-derived CDR1 and CDR2 are LNHDA and SQIVND (reference sequence). V lost 1 base and J 5 bases, leaving 9 bases between the germline ends. In DNA form, the CDR3 reads TGTGCCAGTAGTATAGGGTTCGTAGACGAGCAGTACTTC. Amino acids: CASSIGFVDEQYF.

This clonotype appeared many times. V is TRBV7-8 and J is TRBJ2-2; D possibly corresponds to TRBD2 (5 bases). The germline CDR1 and CDR2 sequences are SGHVS and FQNEAQ. This CDR3 is built from 15 residues. With 2 bases removed from V and 5 bases from J, the gap between germline ends came to 12 bases. This chain's CDR3 is CASSLREGWTGELFF. The CDR3 nucleotides are TGTGCCAGCAGCTTACGAGAGGGTTGGACCGGGGAGCTGTTTTTT.

This clonotype was seen at least ten times. The chain carries TRBV4-2 and TRBJ2-4; maybe TRBD1 (5 bases). V lost 3 bases to trimming and J lost 6 bases, with 12 bases between them. The CDR3 loop spans 14 amino acids. Germline V lookup: CDR1 LGHNA, CDR2 YNFKEQ. The CDR3, as DNA: TGTGCCAGCAGCCACCAGGGTACGAGAAACATTCAGTACTTC. Its translation is CASSHQGTRNIQYF.

This chain uses TRBV29-1 with TRBJ2-5; possibly TRBD2 for D (5 bases). Germline values: CDR1 SQVTM, CDR2 ANQGSEA. Trimming removed 0 bases from V and 4 bases from J, with 12 bases in between. The CDR3 contains 14 residues. The CDR3 protein is CSVEEADRGETQYF. The CDR3 region has the DNA TGCAGCGTTGAAGAAGCGGACCGGGGAGAGACCCAGTACTTC.

This clonotype was picked up many times. The genes are TRBV3-1 and TRBJ2-3, with D maybe TRBD1 (5 bases). Trimming removed 4 bases from V and 2 bases from J, with 13 bases in between. The CDR3 has 15 residues. CDR1 LGHDT and CDR2 YNNKEL come from the germline V gene (reference sequence). The CDR3 is CASSPTGYHTDTQYF. As DNA, the CDR3 is TGTGCCAGCAGCCCCACAGGATATCACACAGATACGCAGTATTTT.

The V and J genes are TRBV29-1 and TRBJ2-3; TRBD2 matches 7 bases. J lost 0 bases, V lost 7 bases, and 10 bases had no gene match. CDR1 and CDR2 from the germline V gene are SQVTM and ANQGSEA. The CDR3 is 15 amino acids. CDR3 amino acids: CSGRLSGISTDTQYF. CDR3 sequence (DNA): TGCAGCGGGAGACTAAGCGGGATTAGCACAGATACGCAGTATTTT.

Only a few counts were recorded for this clonotype. This sequence joins TRBV11-3 and TRBJ1-1; D perhaps matches TRBD1 (6 bases). In germline, CDR1 is SGHNT, CDR2 YENEEA. V was cut by 3 bases and J by 5 bases, with 7 bases left in between. CDR3 size: 12 residues. CDR3 region: CASSFTGTEAFF. Here the CDR3 DNA reads TGTGCCAGCAGCTTTACAGGGACTGAAGCTTTCTTT. The full variable domain, completed using reference TRBV11-3 and TRBJ1-1, is EAGVVQSPRYKIIEKKQPVAFWCNPISGHNTLYWYLQNLGQGPELLIRYENEEAVDDSQLPKDRFSAERLKGVDSTLKIQPAELGDSAVYLCASSFTGTEAFFGQGTRLTVV.